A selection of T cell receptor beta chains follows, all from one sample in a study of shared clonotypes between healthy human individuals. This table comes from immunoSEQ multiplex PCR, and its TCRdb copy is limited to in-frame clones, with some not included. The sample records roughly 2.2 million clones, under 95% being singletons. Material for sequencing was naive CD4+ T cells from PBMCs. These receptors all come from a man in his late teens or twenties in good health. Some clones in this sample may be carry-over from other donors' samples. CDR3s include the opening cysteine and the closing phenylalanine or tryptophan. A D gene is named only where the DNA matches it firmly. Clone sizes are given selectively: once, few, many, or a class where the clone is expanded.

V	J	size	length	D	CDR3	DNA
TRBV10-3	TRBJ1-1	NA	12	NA	CAIRGTNTEAFF	TGTGCCATCAGGGGAACGAACACTGAAGCTTTCTTT
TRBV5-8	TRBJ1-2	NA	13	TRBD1	CASTLDRGYGYTF	TGTGCCAGCACCCTCGACAGGGGATATGGCTACACCTTC
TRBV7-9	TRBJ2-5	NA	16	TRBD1	CASSFGGQAGQETQYF	TGTGCCAGCAGCTTTGGGGGACAGGCCGGGCAAGAGACCCAGTACTTC
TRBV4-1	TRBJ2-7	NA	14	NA	CASSQGDLLYEQYF	TGCGCCAGCAGCCAAGGGGACCTTCTCTACGAGCAGTACTTC
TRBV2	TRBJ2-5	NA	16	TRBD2	CASTDAGLAGVGTQYF	TGTGCCAGCACTGACGCCGGACTAGCGGGAGTTGGGACCCAGTACTTC
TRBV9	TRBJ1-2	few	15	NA	CASSVSTGVLYGYTF	TGTGCCAGCAGCGTATCCACGGGCGTCCTCTATGGCTACACCTTC
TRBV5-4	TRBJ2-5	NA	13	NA	CASSLVTEETQYF	TGTGCCAGCAGCTTGGTAACGGAAGAGACCCAGTACTTC
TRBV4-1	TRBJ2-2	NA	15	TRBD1	CASSQVGTGPGELFF	TGCGCCAGCAGCCAAGTCGGGACAGGGCCCGGGGAGCTGTTTTTT
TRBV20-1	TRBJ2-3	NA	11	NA	CSASRTDTQYF	TGCAGTGCTTCCCGGACAGATACGCAGTATTTT
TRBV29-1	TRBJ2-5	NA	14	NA	CSVEDPSGGETQYF	TGCAGCGTTGAAGACCCATCCGGAGGGGAGACCCAGTACTTC
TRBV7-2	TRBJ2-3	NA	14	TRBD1	CASSLGQGTDTQYF	TGTGCCAGCAGCTTAGGACAGGGTACAGATACGCAGTATTTT
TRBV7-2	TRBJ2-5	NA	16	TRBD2	CASSLPTSGDRETQYF	TGTGCCAGCAGCTTGCCGACTAGCGGGGACCGGGAGACCCAGTACTTC
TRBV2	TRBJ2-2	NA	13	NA	CAFPSGDTGELFF	TGTGCCTTTCCCTCGGGGGACACCGGGGAGCTGTTTTTT
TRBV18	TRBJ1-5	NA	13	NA	CASSPQGEEPQHF	TGTGCCAGCTCACCACAGGGAGAGGAGCCCCAGCATTTT
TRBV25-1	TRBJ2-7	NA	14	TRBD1	CASSDTGGPYEQYF	TGTGCCAGCAGTGATACAGGGGGCCCCTACGAGCAGTACTTC
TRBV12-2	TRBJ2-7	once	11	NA	CASRVSYEQYF	TGTGCAAGTCGCGTTTCCTACGAGCAGTACTTC
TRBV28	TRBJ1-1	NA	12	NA	CASSLPRTEAFF	TGTGCCAGCAGTTTACCCCGGACTGAAGCTTTCTTT
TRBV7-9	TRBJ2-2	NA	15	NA	CASSHRVSDTGELFF	TGTGCCAGCAGCCACAGGGTATCGGACACCGGGGAGCTGTTTTTT
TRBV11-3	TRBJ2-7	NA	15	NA	CASSLGGTEIYEQYF	TGTGCCAGCAGCTTAGGCGGGACAGAGATCTACGAGCAGTACTTC
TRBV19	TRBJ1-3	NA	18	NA	CASTTHGRGPSSGNTIYF	TGTGCCAGTACCACCCACGGCAGGGGCCCTTCCTCTGGAAACACCATATATTTT
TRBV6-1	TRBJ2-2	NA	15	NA	CASSEVAFNTGELFF	TGTGCCAGCAGTGAAGTGGCATTTAACACCGGGGAGCTGTTTTTT
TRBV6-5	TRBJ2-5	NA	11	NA	CASRIQETQYF	TGTGCCAGCAGAATACAAGAGACCCAGTACTTC
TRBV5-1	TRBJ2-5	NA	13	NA	CASSGTIPETQYF	TGCGCCAGCAGCGGGACAATCCCAGAGACCCAGTACTTC
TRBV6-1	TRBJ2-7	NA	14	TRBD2	CASTSLAGPYEQYF	TGTGCCAGCACCTCGCTAGCGGGACCCTACGAGCAGTACTTC
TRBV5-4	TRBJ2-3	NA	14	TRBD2	CASSRGGDTDTQYF	TGTGCCAGCAGCCGGGGGGGGGACACAGATACGCAGTATTTT
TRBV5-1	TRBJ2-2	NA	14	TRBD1	CASGRDSNTGELFF	TGCGCCAGCGGACGGGACAGCAACACCGGGGAGCTGTTTTTT
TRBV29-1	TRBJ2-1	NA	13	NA	CSVVFAVYNEQFF	TGCAGCGTTGTGTTTGCGGTCTACAATGAGCAGTTCTTC
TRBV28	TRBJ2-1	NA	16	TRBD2	CASSPSGTVSYNEQFF	TGTGCCAGCAGTCCTAGCGGGACGGTGTCCTACAATGAGCAGTTCTTC
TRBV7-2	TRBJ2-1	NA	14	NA	CASSPAAGWDEQFF	TGTGCCAGCAGCCCTGCGGCAGGGTGGGATGAGCAGTTCTTC
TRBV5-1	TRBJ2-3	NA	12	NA	CASSGSRDTQYF	TGCGCCAGCAGCGGCAGTAGGGATACGCAGTATTTT
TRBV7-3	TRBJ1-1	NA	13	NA	CASSPDFGTEAFF	TGTGCCAGCAGTCCCGACTTTGGGACTGAAGCTTTCTTT
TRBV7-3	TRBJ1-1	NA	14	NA	CASSSNAGNTEAFF	TGTGCCAGCAGCTCTAACGCAGGGAACACTGAAGCTTTCTTT
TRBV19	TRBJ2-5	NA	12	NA	CASIGPGETQYF	TGTGCCAGTATAGGGCCTGGGGAGACCCAGTACTTC
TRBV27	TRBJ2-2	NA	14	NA	CASSPWGERGELFF	TGTGCCAGCAGCCCGTGGGGGGAGAGAGGGGAGCTGTTTTTT
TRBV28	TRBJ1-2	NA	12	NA	CATEWANYGYTF	TGTGCCACCGAGTGGGCTAACTATGGCTACACCTTC
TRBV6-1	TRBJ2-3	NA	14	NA	CASSVRLGTDTQYF	TGTGCCAGCAGTGTGCGACTGGGCACAGATACGCAGTATTTT
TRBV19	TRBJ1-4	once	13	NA	CASSSSLREKLFF	TGTGCCAGTAGTTCCAGTCTCAGGGAAAAACTGTTTTTT